The sequence of this T cell receptor beta chain was determined in a study of technical replicates of blood from a handful of donors. TCRdb's table, derived via immunoSEQ multiplex PCR, lists solely in-frame clones and lacks some. The sample shows 60,000 or so clones, around nine tenths of them seen only once. Germline-derived CDR1 and CDR2 are MGHRA and YSYEKL. The CDR3 is 20 amino acids. V lost 1 base to trimming and J lost 3 bases; unmatched junction nucleotides: 16. The gene calls are TRBV4-1 and TRBJ1-5, with 9 bases matching TRBD1. Sequences were obtained from PBMCs. This sequence was found in a human donor in good health. Some clones in this sample may be carry-over from other donors' samples. In DNA form, the CDR3 reads TGCGCCAGCAGCCAAGTACTTGGGGGGACCCGGGACAGGGTCAATCAGCCCCAGCATTTT. Translation: CASSQVLGGTRDRVNQPQHF.